Detailed here is one TCR beta chain. Germline CDR1 reads LGHDT; CDR2 reads YNNKEL (reference sequence). This CDR3 contains 16 residues. The V end lost 1 base, the J end lost 6 bases, and 19 bases lay between the germline ends. The data were obtained in a study of blood T cells in healthy people across ages. A sample-barcoded 5' primer and a J-beta primer mix were used in a second PCR of roughly 7 to 12 cycles. TCRdb called the 5' RACE reads again in MiXCR, with one record for every CDR3 protein. The data contain 700,000 to 950,000 distinct CDR3 sequences, nearly 60% of them singletons. The source material was blood. This chain joins TRBV3-1 and TRBJ2-7; D is possibly TRBD1 (6 bases). This receptor was taken from a man aged 25-40 years in good health. CDR3 residues: CASSQGQVLYIGEQYF. The DNA of the CDR3 is TGTGCCAGCAGCCAAGGACAGGTACTGTATATCGGCGAGCAGTACTTC.